The TCR beta chain described here comes from a study of Graves' ophthalmopathy and Graves' hyperthyroidism. The ends were cut back, 0 bases at V and 2 bases at J, with 17 bases in the middle. Germline lookup yields CDR1 MNHEY and CDR2 SVGAGI. This CDR3 is 17 amino acids long. Patients were diagnosed from clinical symptoms, serum thyroxine, TRAb, thyroid ultrasound and orbital computed tomography. Comments on this clonotype: Its cognate antigen is unknown.

Whole-study findings and limits: Most thyroid-expanded clonotypes exceeding 0.001 frequency were also found in blood.

From RNA, the CDR3 regions of TCR beta chains were amplified and sequenced. Second-round multiplex PCR came after first-round RT-PCR with HTBI primers. TCRdb reanalysed the multiplex PCR reads using MiXCR and keeps one entry per CDR3 protein. Here the sample spans around 1,000,000 distinct CDR3 sequences, about 36% being singletons. This chain uses TRBV6-5 with TRBJ2-7; D unclear. The sequenced sample consisted of peripheral blood or thyroid tissue (not recorded which). The sequence was obtained from an adult man with Graves' hyperthyroidism. The CDR3 DNA reads as TGTGCCAGCAGTTACTCCCCCGGGCCCGTAAGCGCCTACGAGCAGTACTTC. It encodes CASSYSPGPVSAYEQYF.